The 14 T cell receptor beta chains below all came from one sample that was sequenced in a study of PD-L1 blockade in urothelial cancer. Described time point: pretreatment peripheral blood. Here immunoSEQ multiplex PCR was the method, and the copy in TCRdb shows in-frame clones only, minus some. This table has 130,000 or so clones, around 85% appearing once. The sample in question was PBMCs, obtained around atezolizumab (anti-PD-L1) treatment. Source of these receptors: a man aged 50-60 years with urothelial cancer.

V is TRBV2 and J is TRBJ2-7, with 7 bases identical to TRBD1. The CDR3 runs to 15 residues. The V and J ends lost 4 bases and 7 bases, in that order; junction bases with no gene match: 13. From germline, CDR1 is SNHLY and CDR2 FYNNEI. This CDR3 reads CASSVQGQSVGEQYF. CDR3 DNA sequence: TGTGCCAGCAGTGTCCAGGGACAGTCGGTTGGTGAGCAGTACTTC. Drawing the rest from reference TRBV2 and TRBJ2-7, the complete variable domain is EPEVTQTPSHQVTQMGQEVILRCVPISNHLYFYWYRQILGQKVEFLVSFYNNEISEKSEIFDDQFSVERPDGSNFTLKIRSTKLEDSAMYFCASSVQGQSVGEQYFGPGTRLTVT.

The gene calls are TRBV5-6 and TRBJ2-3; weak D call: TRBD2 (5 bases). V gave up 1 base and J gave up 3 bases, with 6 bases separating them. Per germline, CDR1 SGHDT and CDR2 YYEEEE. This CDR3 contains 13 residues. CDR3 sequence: CASSLSGTDTQYF. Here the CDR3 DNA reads TGTGCCAGCAGCTTGTCGGGGACAGATACGCAGTATTTT.

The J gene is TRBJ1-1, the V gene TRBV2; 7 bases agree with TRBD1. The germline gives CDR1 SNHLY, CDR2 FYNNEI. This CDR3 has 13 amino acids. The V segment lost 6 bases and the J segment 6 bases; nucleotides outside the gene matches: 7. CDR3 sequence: CASRSTGWPEAFF. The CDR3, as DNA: TGTGCCAGCAGATCGACAGGGTGGCCTGAAGCTTTCTTT.

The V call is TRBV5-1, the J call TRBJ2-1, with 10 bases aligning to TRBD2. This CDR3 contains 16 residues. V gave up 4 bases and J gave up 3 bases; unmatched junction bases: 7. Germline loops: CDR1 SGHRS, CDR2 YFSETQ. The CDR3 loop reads CASSTQASGGYNEQFF. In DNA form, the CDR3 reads TGCGCCAGCAGCACCCAAGCTAGCGGGGGCTACAATGAGCAGTTCTTC.

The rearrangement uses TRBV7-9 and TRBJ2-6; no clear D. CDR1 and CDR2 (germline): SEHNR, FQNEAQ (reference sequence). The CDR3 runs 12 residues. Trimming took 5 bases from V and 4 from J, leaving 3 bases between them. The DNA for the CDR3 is TGTGCCAGCAGCCTAGGGGCCAACGTCCTGACTTTC. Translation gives CASSLGANVLTF. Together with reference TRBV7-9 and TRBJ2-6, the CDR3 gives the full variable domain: DTGVSQNPRHKITKRGQNVTFRCDPISEHNRLYWYRQTLGQGPEFLTYFQNEAQLEKSRLLSDRFSAERPKGSFSTLEIQRTEQGDSAMYLCASSLGANVLTFGAGSRLTVL.

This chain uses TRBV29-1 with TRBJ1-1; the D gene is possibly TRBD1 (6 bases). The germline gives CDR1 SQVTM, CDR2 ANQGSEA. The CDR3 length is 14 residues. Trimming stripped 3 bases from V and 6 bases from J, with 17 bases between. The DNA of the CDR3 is TGCAGCGTTGACAGGGGCGGCGTCGGGGCTGAAGCTTTCTTT. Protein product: CSVDRGGVGAEAFF. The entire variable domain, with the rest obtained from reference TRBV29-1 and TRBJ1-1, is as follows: SAVISQKPSRDICQRGTSLTIQCQVDSQVTMMFWYRQQPGQSLTLIATANQGSEATYESGFVIDKFPISRPNLTFSTLTVSNMSPEDSSIYLCSVDRGGVGAEAFFGQGTRLTVV.

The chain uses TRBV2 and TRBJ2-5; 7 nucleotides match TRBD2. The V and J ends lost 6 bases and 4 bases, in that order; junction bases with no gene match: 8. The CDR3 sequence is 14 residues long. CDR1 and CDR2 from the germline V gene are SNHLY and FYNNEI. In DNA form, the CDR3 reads TGTGCCAGCAGGCCCGGATGGGGGGGAGAGACCCAGTACTTC. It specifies CASRPGWGGETQYF.

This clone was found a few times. The CDR3 DNA follows: TGTGCCAGCAGCCCGCCCGGGACAGGGGGACGCCGACTCACCTACGAGCAGTACTTC. Protein: CASSPPGTGGRRLTYEQYF. The chain combines TRBV7-9 with TRBJ2-7; 11 bases align to TRBD1. The CDR3 covers 19 residues. Germline CDR1 SEHNR, CDR2 FQNEAQ (reference sequence). V lost 5 bases to trimming and J lost 2 bases; unmatched junction nucleotides: 17. Looking up the rest from reference TRBV7-9 and TRBJ2-7 gives the full variable domain: DTGVSQNPRHKITKRGQNVTFRCDPISEHNRLYWYRQTLGQGPEFLTYFQNEAQLEKSRLLSDRFSAERPKGSFSTLEIQRTEQGDSAMYLCASSPPGTGGRRLTYEQYFGPGTRLTVT.

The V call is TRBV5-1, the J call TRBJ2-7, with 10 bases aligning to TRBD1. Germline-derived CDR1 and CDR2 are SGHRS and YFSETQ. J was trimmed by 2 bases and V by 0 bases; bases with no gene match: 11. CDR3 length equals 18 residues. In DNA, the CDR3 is TGCGCCAGCAGCTTGGCTGGACAGGGGGGTTATAACGCCTACGAGCAGTACTTC. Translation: CASSLAGQGGYNAYEQYF.

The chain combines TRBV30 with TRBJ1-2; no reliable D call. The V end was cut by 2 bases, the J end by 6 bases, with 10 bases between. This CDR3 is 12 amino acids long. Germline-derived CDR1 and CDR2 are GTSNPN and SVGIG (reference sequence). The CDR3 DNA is TGTGCCTGGAGTCCCGGCGGAGATGGCTACACCTTC. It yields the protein CAWSPGGDGYTF.

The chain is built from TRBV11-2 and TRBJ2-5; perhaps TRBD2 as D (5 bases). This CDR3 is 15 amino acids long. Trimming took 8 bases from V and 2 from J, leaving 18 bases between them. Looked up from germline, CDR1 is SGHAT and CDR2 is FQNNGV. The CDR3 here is CASGLRGNNQETQYF. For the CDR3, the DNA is TGTGCCAGCGGGCTTCGGGGAAATAATCAAGAGACCCAGTACTTC.

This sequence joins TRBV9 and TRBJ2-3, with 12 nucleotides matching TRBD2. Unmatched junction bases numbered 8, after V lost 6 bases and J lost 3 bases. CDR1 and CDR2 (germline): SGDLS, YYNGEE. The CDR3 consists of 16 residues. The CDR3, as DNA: TGTGCCAGCACCCAGGGACTAGCGGGTACAACAGATACGCAGTATTTT. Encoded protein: CASTQGLAGTTDTQYF.

The CDR3 sequence: CSVGGAGVADTQYF. Written as DNA, the CDR3 is TGCAGCGTTGGGGGAGCGGGAGTGGCAGATACGCAGTATTTT. The chain employs TRBV29-1 and TRBJ2-3; TRBD2 aligns across 8 bases. There are 14 residues in the CDR3. Trimming at V came to 4 bases and at J to 4 bases, leaving 7 bases not matched to a gene. CDR1 is SQVTM, CDR2 ANQGSEA, per germline.

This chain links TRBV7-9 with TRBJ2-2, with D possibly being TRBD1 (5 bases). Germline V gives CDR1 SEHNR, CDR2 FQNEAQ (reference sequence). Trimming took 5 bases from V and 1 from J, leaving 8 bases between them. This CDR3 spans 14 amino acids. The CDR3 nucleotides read TGTGCCAGCAGCCCGCAGGGGAACACCGGGGAGCTGTTTTTT. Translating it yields CASSPQGNTGELFF.